The subject of this entry is one T cell receptor beta chain. The antigen is unknown. These data originate in a study of CD8+ T cells in alopecia areata. Background on the study: Dosing spanned 6 to 18 months on tofacitinib, then 6 months off drug. Findings and limits, study-wide: Among the cells sequenced in scalp samples are also the resident alphabeta T cells of normal skin.

The ends lost 3 bases at V and 7 bases at J; junction bases unmatched: 6. The germline V gene has CDR1 LNHNV and CDR2 YYDKDF (reference sequence). This CDR3 has 15 amino acids. RNA was isolated and reverse transcribed to cDNA, the sequencing template. Sequencing used immunoSEQ multiplex PCR; TCRdb keeps in-frame clones, though not all of them. The sample has some 170,000 clones; about 70% are singletons. Alopecia areata patients gave lesional scalp punch biopsies and peripheral blood samples. This TCR derives from a human donor with alopecia areata. This specimen was CD8+ T cells sorted from blood, taken at week 0. The chain has TRBV15 and TRBJ1-6; 7 nucleotides agree with TRBD1. The CDR3 protein is CATSSDRALNSPLHF. CDR3 coding DNA: TGTGCCACCAGCAGCGACAGGGCCTTAAATTCACCCCTCCACTTT.